This TCR beta chain was observed in a study of early T cells in non-severe SARS-CoV-2 infection. Turning to the study itself: Sequencing of bulk RNA from unsorted whole blood was done, without chain pairing. General observations from the study: VDJdb matching favored anti-spike CD8 responses, missing private and CD4 specificities.

Comments on this clonotype: The antigen remains undetermined.

Germline V gene lookup returns CDR1 SGHDT and CDR2 YYEEEE. V was clipped by 7 bases and J by 5 bases; unmatched bases: 13. The CDR3 contains 16 residues. Individual cDNA molecules carried attached unique molecular identifiers. TCRdb ran MiXCR on the 5' RACE reads and lists one entry per CDR3 protein. Of about 21,000 distinct CDR3 sequences detected, roughly 4.5% appear once; the ten largest clones hold approximately 15%. What was sequenced was whole blood. This TCR was sampled from an adult who was a healthcare worker with PCR-confirmed SARS-CoV-2 infection or an uninfected control (not recorded which). The J gene is TRBJ2-5, the V gene TRBV5-6; 11 bases agree with TRBD2. The CDR3 loop reads CASFEGTSGGVETQYF. CDR3 nucleotides: TGTGCCAGCTTTGAGGGGACTAGCGGCGGAGTGGAGACCCAGTACTTC.